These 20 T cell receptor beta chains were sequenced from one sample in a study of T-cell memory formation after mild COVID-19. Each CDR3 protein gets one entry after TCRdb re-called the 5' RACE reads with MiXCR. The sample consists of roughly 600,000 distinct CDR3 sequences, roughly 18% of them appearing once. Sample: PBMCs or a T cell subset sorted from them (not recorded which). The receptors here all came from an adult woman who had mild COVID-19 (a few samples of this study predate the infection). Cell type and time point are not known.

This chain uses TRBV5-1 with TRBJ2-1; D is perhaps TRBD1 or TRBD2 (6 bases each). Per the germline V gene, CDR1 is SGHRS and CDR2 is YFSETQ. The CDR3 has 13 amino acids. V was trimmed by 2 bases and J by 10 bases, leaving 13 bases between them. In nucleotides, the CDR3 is TGCGCCAGCAGCTTCGGGGGACAAACCGAGCAGTTCTTC. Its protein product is CASSFGGQTEQFF. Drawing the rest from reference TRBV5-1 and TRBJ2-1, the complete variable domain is KAGVTQTPRYLIKTRGQQVTLSCSPISGHRSVSWYQQTPGQGLQFLFEYFSETQRNKGNFPGRFSGRQFSNSRSEMNVSTLELGDSALYLCASSFGGQTEQFFGPGTRLTVL.

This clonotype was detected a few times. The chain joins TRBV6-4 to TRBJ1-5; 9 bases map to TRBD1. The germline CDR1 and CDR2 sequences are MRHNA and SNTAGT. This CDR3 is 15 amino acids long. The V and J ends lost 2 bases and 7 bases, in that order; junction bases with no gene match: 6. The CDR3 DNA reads TGTGCCAGCAGTGACCGCGACAGGGGGAGGCAGCCCCAGCATTTT. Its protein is CASSDRDRGRQPQHF.

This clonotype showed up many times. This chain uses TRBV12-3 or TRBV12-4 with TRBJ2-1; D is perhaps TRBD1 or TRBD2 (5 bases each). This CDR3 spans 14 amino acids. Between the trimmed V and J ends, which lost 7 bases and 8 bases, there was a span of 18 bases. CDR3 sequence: CASTGQDVWDEQFF. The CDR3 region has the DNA TGTGCCAGCACGGGGCAGGACGTATGGGATGAGCAGTTCTTC.

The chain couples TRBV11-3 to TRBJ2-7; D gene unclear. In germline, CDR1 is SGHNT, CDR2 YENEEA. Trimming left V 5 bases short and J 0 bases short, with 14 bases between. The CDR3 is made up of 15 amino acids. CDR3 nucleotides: TGTGCCAGCAGCCGCTCTGCTAGAGACTCCTACGAGCAGTACTTC. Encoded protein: CASSRSARDSYEQYF.

The chain's CDR3 is CATSDSPGQGKYF. Written as DNA, the CDR3 is TGTGCCACCAGTGATTCCCCTGGGCAGGGGAAGTACTTC. The chain is built from TRBV24-1 and TRBJ2-7; D is possibly TRBD1 (6 bases). Trimming stripped 2 bases from V and 11 bases from J, with 15 bases between. The CDR3 extends over 13 amino acids. Germline-derived CDR1 and CDR2 are KGHDR and SFDVKD.

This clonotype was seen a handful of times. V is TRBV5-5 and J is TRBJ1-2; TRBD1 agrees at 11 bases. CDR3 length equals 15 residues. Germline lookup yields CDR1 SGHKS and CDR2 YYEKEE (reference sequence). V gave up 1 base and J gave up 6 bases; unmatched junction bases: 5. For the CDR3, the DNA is TGTGCCAGCAGCTTGTTGGACAGGGGGCGGGATGGCTACACCTTC. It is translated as CASSLLDRGRDGYTF.

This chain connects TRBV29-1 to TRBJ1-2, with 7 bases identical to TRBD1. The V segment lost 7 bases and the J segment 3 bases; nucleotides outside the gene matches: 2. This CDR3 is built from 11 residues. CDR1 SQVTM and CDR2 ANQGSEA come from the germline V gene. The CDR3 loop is CSGQGDYGYTF. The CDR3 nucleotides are TGCAGCGGGCAGGGGGACTATGGCTACACCTTC.

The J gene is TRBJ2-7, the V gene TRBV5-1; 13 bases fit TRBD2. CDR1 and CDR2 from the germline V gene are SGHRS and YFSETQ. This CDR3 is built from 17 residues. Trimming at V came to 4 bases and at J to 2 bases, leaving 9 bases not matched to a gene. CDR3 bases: TGCGCCAGCAGCCCTCCGACTAGCGGGGGGAATACCTACGAGCAGTACTTC. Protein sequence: CASSPPTSGGNTYEQYF.

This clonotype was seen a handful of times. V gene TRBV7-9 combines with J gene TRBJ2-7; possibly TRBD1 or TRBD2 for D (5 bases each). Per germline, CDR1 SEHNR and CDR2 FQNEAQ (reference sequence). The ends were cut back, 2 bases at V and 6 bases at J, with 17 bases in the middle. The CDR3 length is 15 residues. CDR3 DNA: TGTGCCAGCAGCTTACGCCGGGACCATCCAGGCGAGCAGTACTTC. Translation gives CASSLRRDHPGEQYF.

The CDR3 loop reads CASQQASPGTQTYEQYF. The DNA of the CDR3 is TGTGCCAGTCAACAGGCTTCCCCGGGTACCCAAACCTACGAGCAGTACTTC. The J gene is TRBJ2-7, the V gene TRBV6-1, with a possible D match to TRBD1 (5 bases). Germline V gene data show CDR1 as MNHNS and CDR2 as SASEGT. Trimming took off 9 bases at V and 2 bases at J, with 26 bases between the two ends. This CDR3 contains 17 residues.

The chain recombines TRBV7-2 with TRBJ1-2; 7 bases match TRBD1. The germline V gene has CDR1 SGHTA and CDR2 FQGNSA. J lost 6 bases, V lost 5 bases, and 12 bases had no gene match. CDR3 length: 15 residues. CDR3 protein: CASSPYMTGRNGYTF. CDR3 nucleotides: TGTGCCAGCAGCCCTTACATGACAGGGAGGAATGGCTACACCTTC.

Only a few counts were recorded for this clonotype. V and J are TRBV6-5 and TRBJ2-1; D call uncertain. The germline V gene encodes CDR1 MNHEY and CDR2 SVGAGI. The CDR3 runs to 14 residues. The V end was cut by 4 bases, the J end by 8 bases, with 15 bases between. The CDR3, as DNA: TGTGCCAGCAGTTTTGACCTCGCGAGGCATGAGCAGTTCTTC. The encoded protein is CASSFDLARHEQFF.

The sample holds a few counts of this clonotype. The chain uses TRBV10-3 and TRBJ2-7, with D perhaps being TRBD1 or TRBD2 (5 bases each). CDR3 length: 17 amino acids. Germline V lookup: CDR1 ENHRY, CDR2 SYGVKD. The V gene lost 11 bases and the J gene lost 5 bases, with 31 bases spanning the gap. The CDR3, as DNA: TGTGCCCCCCGTATTCGGGGCCCGGTTCTTAGGTCGAACGAGCAGTACTTC. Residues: CAPRIRGPVLRSNEQYF.

The CDR3 DNA is TGCGCCAGCAGCTTGGGGGCAGGCCTCTACTTC. Its translation: CASSLGAGLYF. This chain joins TRBV5-1 and TRBJ2-5; D remains unclear. CDR3 size: 11 residues. CDR1 SGHRS and CDR2 YFSETQ come from the germline V gene. The germline V and J ends were trimmed by 0 bases and 14 bases, with 11 bases remaining between them.

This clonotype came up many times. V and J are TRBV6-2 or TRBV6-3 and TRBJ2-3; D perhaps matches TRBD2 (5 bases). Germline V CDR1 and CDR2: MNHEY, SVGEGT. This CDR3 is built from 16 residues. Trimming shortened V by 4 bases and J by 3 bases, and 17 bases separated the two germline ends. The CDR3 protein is CASSSLASPGTDTQYF. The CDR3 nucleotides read TGTGCCAGCAGTTCTCTTGCTAGCCCGGGGACAGATACGCAGTATTTT.

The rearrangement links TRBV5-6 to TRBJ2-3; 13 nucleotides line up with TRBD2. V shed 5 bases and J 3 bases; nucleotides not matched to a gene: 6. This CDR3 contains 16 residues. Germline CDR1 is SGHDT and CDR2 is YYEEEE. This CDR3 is CASRPPTSGGTDTQYF. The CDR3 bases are TGTGCCAGCAGGCCTCCGACTAGCGGGGGGACAGATACGCAGTATTTT.

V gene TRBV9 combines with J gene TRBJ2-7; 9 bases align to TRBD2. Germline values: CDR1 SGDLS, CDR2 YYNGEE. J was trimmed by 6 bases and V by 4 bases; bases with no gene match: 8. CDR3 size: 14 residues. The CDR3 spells CASSPREGLGEQYF. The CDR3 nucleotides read TGTGCCAGCAGCCCGCGGGAGGGCCTAGGCGAGCAGTACTTC.

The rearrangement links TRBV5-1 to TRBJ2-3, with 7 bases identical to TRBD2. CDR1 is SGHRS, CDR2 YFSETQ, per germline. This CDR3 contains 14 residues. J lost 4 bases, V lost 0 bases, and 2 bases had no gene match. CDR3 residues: CASSLVAGADTQYF. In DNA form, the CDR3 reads TGCGCCAGCAGCTTGGTTGCGGGGGCAGATACGCAGTATTTT.

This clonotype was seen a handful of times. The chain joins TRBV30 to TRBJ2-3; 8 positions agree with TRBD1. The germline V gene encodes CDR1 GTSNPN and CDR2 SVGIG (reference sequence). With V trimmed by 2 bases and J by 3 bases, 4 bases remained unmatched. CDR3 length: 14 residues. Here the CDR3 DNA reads TGTGCCTGGAGTTCCCGACAGGGGACAGATACGCAGTATTTT. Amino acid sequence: CAWSSRQGTDTQYF.

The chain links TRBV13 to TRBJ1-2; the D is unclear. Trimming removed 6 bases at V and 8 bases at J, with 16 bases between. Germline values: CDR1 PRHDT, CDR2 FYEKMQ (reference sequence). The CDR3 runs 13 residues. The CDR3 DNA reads TGTGCCAGCAGTTATGGACCCGGCCGGGGCTACACCTTC. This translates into CASSYGPGRGYTF.